What follows are 27 T cell receptor beta chains derived from one specimen sequenced in a study of lymphopenia after photon versus proton radiotherapy (dated 2019 in TCRdb). Library prep was done by the immunoSEQ multiplex PCR assay. TCRdb provides this immuneACCESS table in a form limited to in-frame rearrangements. Some clones are lacking; in checked studies, under half of them reflect an unresolved V gene, and why the rest are absent is not known. For this sample there are more than 60,000 clones; approximately 86% appear just once. The ten biggest clones cover roughly 2.1% of the sample. The specimen was peripheral blood, collected from a patient treated with photon-based radiotherapy. These receptors were obtained from a man in his forties with gastric cancer.

The chain carries TRBV30 and TRBJ1-1, with D perhaps matching TRBD1 (6 bases). Germline loops: CDR1 GTSNPN, CDR2 SVGIG (reference sequence). The V end was cut by 4 bases, the J end by 7 bases, with 16 bases between. CDR3 size: 13 residues. This CDR3 is CAWNLNGGLEAFF. The CDR3 region has the DNA TGTGCCTGGAACCTAAATGGGGGGCTTGAAGCTTTCTTT.

V usage is TRBV4-2 and J usage is TRBJ2-6; D uncertain. CDR3 length equals 17 residues. V was trimmed by 1 base and J by 0 bases, leaving 10 bases between them. Germline CDR1 and CDR2: LGHNA and YNFKEQ. CDR3 loop: CASSQAGDNSGANVLTF. The CDR3, as DNA: TGTGCCAGCAGCCAAGCCGGAGACAACTCTGGGGCCAACGTCCTGACTTTC.

This chain connects TRBV7-2 to TRBJ2-2, with 7 bases fitting TRBD2. This CDR3 is 16 amino acids long. V shed 3 bases, J shed 3 bases, and the junction held 7 bases outside the gene matches. Germline V CDR1 and CDR2: SGHTA, FQGNSA. CDR3 sequence (DNA): TGTGCCAGCAGCTTTCAAGCGGGACGCCACACCGGGGAGCTGTTTTTT. Encoded protein: CASSFQAGRHTGELFF.

The chain combines TRBV29-1 with TRBJ1-1, with TRBD1 as a possible D gene (6 bases). V shed 3 bases and J shed 5 bases, with 10 bases lying between them. Germline assignment: CDR1 SQVTM and CDR2 ANQGSEA. The CDR3 sequence is 12 residues long. CDR3 coding DNA: TGCAGCGTTGACAGGGGAGGAACTGAAGCTTTCTTT. This codes for CSVDRGGTEAFF.

This clone was picked up one time. The CDR3 reads CSVGGTVSYGYTF. The CDR3 region has the DNA TGCAGCGTTGGGGGGACAGTTTCCTATGGCTACACCTTC. The chain uses TRBV29-1 and TRBJ1-2; TRBD1 aligns across 7 bases. Germline V CDR1 and CDR2: SQVTM, ANQGSEA. The CDR3 spans 13 residues. V was pared by 4 bases and J by 4 bases, with 6 bases of the junction left unmatched.

The rearrangement joins TRBV5-1 to TRBJ1-6, with 8 nucleotides matching TRBD1. From germline, CDR1 is SGHRS and CDR2 YFSETQ. V gave up 0 bases and J gave up 7 bases; unmatched junction bases: 6. There are 16 residues in the CDR3. Here the CDR3 reads CASSLAPTGENSPLHF. The DNA of the CDR3 is TGCGCCAGCAGCTTGGCCCCGACAGGGGAAAATTCACCCCTCCACTTT.

In its sample, this clone was seen many times. This chain joins TRBV2 and TRBJ2-3; 8 bases are shared with TRBD1. The ends lost 1 base at V and 5 bases at J; junction bases unmatched: 5. Germline V lookup: CDR1 SNHLY, CDR2 FYNNEI. The CDR3 runs to 15 residues. The CDR3 loop reads CASSEGQGSGDTQYF. DNA of the CDR3: TGTGCCAGCAGTGAAGGACAGGGGAGTGGAGATACGCAGTATTTT.

This chain joins TRBV7-2 and TRBJ1-2; a weak D match, TRBD1 (5 bases). This CDR3 contains 14 residues. V was trimmed by 5 bases and J by 7 bases, leaving 17 bases between them. Germline-derived CDR1 and CDR2 are SGHTA and FQGNSA. The CDR3 DNA reads as TGTGCCAGCAGCCGGGGAGGGGCGTCGGCTGGCTACACCTTC. Its translation: CASSRGGASAGYTF.

J is TRBJ2-7 and V is TRBV5-1, with no clear D. V was clipped by 0 bases and J by 0 bases, with 7 bases between them. Germline V gene data show CDR1 as SGHRS and CDR2 as YFSETQ. This CDR3 has 14 amino acids. CDR3 region: CASSLAASSYEQYF. CDR3 coding DNA: TGCGCCAGCAGCTTGGCGGCAAGCTCCTACGAGCAGTACTTC.

V is TRBV9 and J is TRBJ1-3, with no clear D. The CDR3 spans 15 residues. The V end lost 0 bases, the J end lost 1 base, and 8 bases lay between the germline ends. Germline assignment: CDR1 SGDLS and CDR2 YYNGEE. As DNA, the CDR3 is TGTGCCAGCAGCGTAGACCCTACTTCTGGAAACACCATATATTTT. Residues: CASSVDPTSGNTIYF.

The chain carries TRBV4-1 and TRBJ2-1; 10 bases match TRBD2. Germline V gives CDR1 MGHRA, CDR2 YSYEKL. CDR3 length: 16 amino acids. V trimming: 0 bases; J trimming: 8 bases; junction bases outside the gene matches: 7. DNA for the CDR3: TGCGCCAGCAGCCAAGACGCAGCGGGGGGGCCATATGAGCAGTTCTTC. Translation gives CASSQDAAGGPYEQFF.

The J gene is TRBJ2-1, the V gene TRBV4-1; TRBD1 matches at 7 bases. This CDR3 has 17 residues. V dropped 1 base and J dropped 0; count of bases not matched to a gene: 6. The germline gives CDR1 MGHRA, CDR2 YSYEKL. The CDR3 DNA reads as TGCGCCAGCAGCCAAGGGGACAGCTGGAGCTCCTACAATGAGCAGTTCTTC. Its translation is CASSQGDSWSSYNEQFF.

The chain is built from TRBV5-8 and TRBJ1-6, with a possible D match to TRBD1 (5 bases). Between the trimmed V and J ends, which lost 6 bases and 7 bases, there was a span of 14 bases. This CDR3 region has 14 residues. Per the germline V gene, CDR1 is SGHTS and CDR2 is YDEGEE. CDR3 bases: TGTGCCAGCACCTATCCAGGGAGAAATTCACCCCTCCACTTT. This gives the protein CASTYPGRNSPLHF.

This sequence joins TRBV19 and TRBJ2-5, with 8 bases that match TRBD1. V lost 1 base and J lost 7; bases outside the gene matches: 8. The length of the CDR3 is 15 residues. The germline gives CDR1 LNHDA, CDR2 SQIVND (reference sequence). CDR3 sequence: CASSIGGQDFWTQYF. The CDR3 bases are TGTGCCAGTAGTATAGGGGGACAGGACTTTTGGACCCAGTACTTC.

The rearrangement links TRBV15 to TRBJ1-2; D unresolved. This CDR3 is built from 14 residues. Germline V CDR1 and CDR2: LNHNV, YYDKDF (reference sequence). The V end lost 1 base, the J end lost 4 bases, and 10 bases lay between the germline ends. CDR3 coding DNA: TGTGCCACCAGCAGAGCGGCAGGCTTCTATGGCTACACCTTC. It codes for CATSRAAGFYGYTF.

This sequence joins TRBV7-2 and TRBJ1-5, with 7 bases that match TRBD1. The CDR3 is 14 amino acids. Trimming removed 5 bases from V and 5 bases from J; junction bases left unmatched: 6. CDR1 SGHTA and CDR2 FQGNSA come from the germline V gene. CDR3 region: CASSPTGKYQPQHF. The CDR3 nucleotides read TGTGCCAGCAGCCCGACAGGGAAGTATCAGCCCCAGCATTTT.

V and J are TRBV7-3 and TRBJ1-1; unclear D gene. The CDR3 contains 13 residues. Germline V gene sequence: CDR1 SGHTA, CDR2 FQGTGA. Trimming stripped 5 bases from V and 2 bases from J, with 9 bases between. The CDR3 nucleotides are TGTGCCAGCAGCCCTCGACCAAACACTGAAGCTTTCTTT. Protein sequence: CASSPRPNTEAFF. The variable domain in full, with the rest retrieved from reference TRBV7-3 and TRBJ1-1, is GAGVSQTPSNKVTEKGKYVELRCDPISGHTALYWYRQSLGQGPEFLIYFQGTGAADDSGLPNDRFFAVRPEGSVSTLKIQRTERGDSAVYLCASSPRPNTEAFFGQGTRLTVV.

This rearrangement joins TRBV27 to TRBJ1-3; D unresolved. CDR3 length: 13 residues. The V gene lost 6 bases and the J gene lost 4 bases, with 10 bases spanning the gap. CDR1 MNHEY and CDR2 SMNVEV come from the germline V gene (reference sequence). The CDR3 region is CASSLGQGNTIYF. The CDR3 bases are TGTGCCAGCAGCCTCGGGCAGGGAAACACCATATATTTT.

The chain has TRBV29-1 and TRBJ2-7; perhaps TRBD2 as D (6 bases). Trimming removed 4 bases from V and 6 bases from J, with 19 bases in between. Germline CDR1 reads SQVTM; CDR2 reads ANQGSEA. The length of the CDR3 is 14 residues. The CDR3 protein is CSVGSTGVSREQYF. CDR3 nucleotide sequence: TGCAGCGTTGGCTCCACGGGGGTCTCCCGCGAGCAGTACTTC.

The J gene is TRBJ1-1, the V gene TRBV28, with D possibly being TRBD1 (5 bases). Germline CDR1 is MDHEN and CDR2 is SYDVKM. The ends were cut back, 6 bases at V and 14 bases at J, with 7 bases in the middle. The CDR3 runs 8 residues. The CDR3 region has the DNA TGTGCCAGCAGCGGGACGTTCTTT. The encoded protein is CASSGTFF.

The chain employs TRBV19 and TRBJ2-2, with a weak D call TRBD1 (6 bases). There are 14 residues in the CDR3. The V gene's germline CDR1 is LNHDA and CDR2 SQIVND (reference sequence). V lost 2 bases and J lost 5, with 9 bases in between. Here the CDR3 DNA reads TGTGCCAGTAGTATAAGAGGGGGTACCGGGGAGCTGTTTTTT. This encodes CASSIRGGTGELFF.

V usage is TRBV6-5 and J usage is TRBJ1-2; 7 bases match TRBD1. The trim removed 0 bases at V and 4 bases at J, leaving 8 bases unmatched. The CDR3 totals 16 residues. Per germline, CDR1 MNHEY and CDR2 SVGAGI. In DNA, the CDR3 is TGTGCCAGCAGTTACTCGAAGGGGGCGCGGGGCTATGGCTACACCTTC. Encoded protein: CASSYSKGARGYGYTF.

This clone was picked up a small number of times. CDR3: CASSLRDSRSGELFF. CDR3 in DNA: TGTGCCAGCAGCTTGAGGGACAGTAGGTCCGGGGAGCTGTTTTTT. The chain uses TRBV7-8 and TRBJ2-2, with 7 bases fitting TRBD1. Germline CDR1 reads SGHVS; CDR2 reads FQNEAQ. This CDR3 contains 15 residues. With V trimmed by 3 bases and J by 6 bases, 7 bases remained unmatched.

The chain combines TRBV4-2 with TRBJ1-2; TRBD1 might be the D (5 bases). The germline V gene encodes CDR1 LGHNA and CDR2 YNFKEQ. The CDR3 sequence is 13 residues long. V lost 0 bases and J lost 8, with 10 bases in between. The CDR3 DNA reads TGTGCCAGCAGCCAAGATTCAGGGCGCGGCTACACCTTC. This encodes CASSQDSGRGYTF.

The chain employs TRBV7-8 and TRBJ2-1; 10 positions match TRBD1. The CDR3 extends over 16 amino acids. Trimming removed 4 bases from V and 3 bases from J; junction bases left unmatched: 6. CDR1 is SGHVS and CDR2 is FQNEAQ in the germline V gene. CDR3 in DNA: TGTGCCAGCAGCTCATTCGACAGGGGGCTCTACAATGAGCAGTTCTTC. Amino acid sequence: CASSSFDRGLYNEQFF.

Only one count was recorded for this clone. The genes are TRBV6-1 and TRBJ2-7, with D perhaps given as TRBD1 or TRBD2 (5 bases each). This CDR3 region has 13 residues. Germline CDR1 reads MNHNS; CDR2 reads SASEGT. Trimming left V 6 bases short and J 7 bases short, with 16 bases between. The CDR3 region is CASSAMGRWEQYF. The CDR3 bases are TGTGCCAGCAGCGCCATGGGACGATGGGAGCAGTACTTC.

The chain couples TRBV9 to TRBJ1-1; TRBD1 matches at 7 bases. V lost 2 bases, J lost 4 bases, and 8 bases stayed unmatched. Germline V gene data show CDR1 as SGDLS and CDR2 as YYNGEE. The CDR3 runs to 15 residues. The CDR3: CASSVGGGWGTEAFF. The CDR3 bases are TGTGCCAGCAGCGTCGGAGGGGGCTGGGGCACTGAAGCTTTCTTT.